This paragraph reports one T cell receptor (beta chain). The sample belongs to a study of control samples from healthy donors and cancer patients. The CDR3 is 15 amino acids. The V end was cut by 0 bases, the J end by 10 bases, with 13 bases between. CDR1 and CDR2 (germline): SGHDN, FVKESK. Data came from immunoSEQ multiplex PCR; TCRdb stores just in-frame clones and leaves some out. The sample shows 120,000 to 150,000 clones, 94% of them seen only once. The TCR sequence derives from a man in his forties in good health. What was sequenced was blood. The J gene is TRBJ1-6, the V gene TRBV14, with D perhaps matching TRBD1 (5 bases). The CDR3 nucleotides are TGTGCCAGCAGCCAAGACCCGCAGGGAAAATCACCCCTCCACTTT. Its translation is CASSQDPQGKSPLHF.